The 4 T cell receptor beta chains presented below share a single source sample, sequenced in a study of beta chain features in type 1 diabetes. Their antigen targets remain unknown. Broader study findings: Moderate but significant shortening of TCRB CDR3s was recorded in all four CD4+ subsets from Type 1 diabetes patients.

As every portion of the isolated RNA was reverse transcribed, the sequencing read expressed TCRB transcripts. The assay was immunoSEQ multiplex PCR, and TCRdb's table has in-frame clones only and misses some. The data show 600,000 to 700,000 clones, 9.5% to 15% seen once. Sequencing was done on a sample of naive CD4+ T cells from blood. All receptors derive from a man aged 30-40 years with type 1 diabetes.

Only a few counts were recorded for this clone. The chain carries TRBV19 and TRBJ2-1; no clear D gene. Germline values: CDR1 LNHDA, CDR2 SQIVND (reference sequence). The CDR3 length is 12 residues. The germline V and J ends were trimmed by 7 bases and 3 bases, with 7 bases remaining between them. The CDR3 here is CASKGNYNEQFF. CDR3 nucleotide sequence: TGTGCCAGTAAAGGGAACTACAATGAGCAGTTCTTC.

This clone appeared a few times. The V and J genes are TRBV29-1 and TRBJ1-1; D ambiguous. CDR3 length: 12 residues. Germline V gives CDR1 SQVTM, CDR2 ANQGSEA. Trimming pared 7 bases from V and 4 bases from J, leaving 13 bases between. CDR3 nucleotides: TGCAGCGGCACCACTCCGGGCACTGAAGCTTTCTTT. The encoded protein is CSGTTPGTEAFF.

In its sample, this clone was seen a few times. This sequence joins TRBV25-1 and TRBJ1-2; D is uncertain. Trimming took off 6 bases at V and 2 bases at J, with 13 bases between the two ends. From germline, CDR1 is MGHDK and CDR2 SYGVNS. The CDR3 is made up of 14 amino acids. The CDR3 bases are TGTGCCAGCAGCACGAGGGTCGAAAACTATGGCTACACCTTC. Its protein product is CASSTRVENYGYTF.

The V gene is TRBV14, the J gene TRBJ1-4, with a weak D call TRBD1 (6 bases). Trimming pared 4 bases from V and 8 bases from J, leaving 17 bases between. The CDR3 covers 15 residues. The V gene's germline CDR1 is SGHDN and CDR2 FVKESK. This chain's CDR3 is CASSLPGARGEKLFF. Written as DNA, the CDR3 is TGTGCCAGCAGCCTCCCGGGGGCCAGGGGCGAAAAACTGTTTTTT. Full variable domain (missing parts from reference TRBV14 and TRBJ1-4): EAGVTQFPSHSVIEKGQTVTLRCDPISGHDNLYWYRRVMGKEIKFLLHFVKESKQDESGMPNNRFLAERTGGTYSTLKVQPAELEDSGVYFCASSLPGARGEKLFFGSGTQLSVL.